In its sample, the clone carrying this T cell receptor (beta chain) was seen many times. The antigen remains unidentified. This specimen comes from a study of human T cells and chemical hapten exposure. Study-level points and caveats: Significantly greater numbers of large CDR3 similarity clusters came from expanded TCRs than from controls.

Germline loops: CDR1 SQVTM, CDR2 ANQGSEA. This CDR3 is 10 amino acids long. V was shortened by 5 bases and J by 0 bases, with 1 base between the two germline ends. Time point: patch test 1, 2 weeks after DPC sensitization. This sample's treatment: therapeutic diphenylcyclopropenone sensitization with weekly scalp DPC. The study's library attached unique molecular identifiers to single cDNA molecules. Using its own MiXCR run on the RACE reads, TCRdb lists one record per CDR3 protein. The data contain some 120,000 distinct CDR3 sequences, roughly an eighth of them seen just once; the ten biggest clones take up just over 1.4%.

The sample was whole blood, taken in connection with sensitization to the hapten diphenylcyclopropenone (DPC). The receptor's source is a woman aged 45-59 years with alopecia areata. Some clones in this sample may be carry-over from other donors' samples. The chain is built from TRBV29-1 and TRBJ1-1; no clear D gene. This chain's CDR3 is CSVLNTEAFF. The CDR3 nucleotides read TGCAGCGTTCTGAACACTGAAGCTTTCTTT.